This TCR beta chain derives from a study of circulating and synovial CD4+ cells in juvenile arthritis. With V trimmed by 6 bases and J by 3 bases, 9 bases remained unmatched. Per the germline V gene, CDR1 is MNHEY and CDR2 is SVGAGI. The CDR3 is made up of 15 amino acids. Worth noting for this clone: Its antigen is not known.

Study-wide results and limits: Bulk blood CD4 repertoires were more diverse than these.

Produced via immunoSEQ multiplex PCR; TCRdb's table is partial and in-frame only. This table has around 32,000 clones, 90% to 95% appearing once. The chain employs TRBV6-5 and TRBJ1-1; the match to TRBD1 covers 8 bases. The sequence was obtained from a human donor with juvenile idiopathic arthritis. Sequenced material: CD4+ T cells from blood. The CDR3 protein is CASRDKTGVDTEAFF. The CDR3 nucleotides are TGTGCCAGCAGGGACAAGACAGGGGTAGACACTGAAGCTTTCTTT.